This T cell receptor beta chain was captured by sequencing in a study of blood T cell repertoires in COVID-19. The participants were between about 18 and 90 years old and came from 24 US areas. Among Cohort 3 donors, those recovered had two negative PCRs, clearance, or symptom resolution. Germline CDR1 and CDR2: LNHDA and SQIVND (reference sequence). The junction had 9 bases not matched to a gene; V was cut back by 2 bases and J by 2 bases. The CDR3 consists of 17 residues. Generated by immunoSEQ multiplex PCR, the TCRdb table keeps only in-frame clones and is missing some. The repertoire holds 200,000 or so clones, with roughly nine tenths as singletons.

The chain recombines TRBV19 with TRBJ2-3; the match to TRBD2 covers 8 bases. The specimen sequenced was PBMCs or T cells enriched from blood (not recorded which). The origin of this receptor is a woman aged 25-40 years who had recovered from COVID-19. CDR3 loop: CASSIPRGGSDTDTQYF. Written as DNA, the CDR3 is TGTGCCAGTAGTATACCCCGGGGGGGGTCAGACACAGATACGCAGTATTTT.